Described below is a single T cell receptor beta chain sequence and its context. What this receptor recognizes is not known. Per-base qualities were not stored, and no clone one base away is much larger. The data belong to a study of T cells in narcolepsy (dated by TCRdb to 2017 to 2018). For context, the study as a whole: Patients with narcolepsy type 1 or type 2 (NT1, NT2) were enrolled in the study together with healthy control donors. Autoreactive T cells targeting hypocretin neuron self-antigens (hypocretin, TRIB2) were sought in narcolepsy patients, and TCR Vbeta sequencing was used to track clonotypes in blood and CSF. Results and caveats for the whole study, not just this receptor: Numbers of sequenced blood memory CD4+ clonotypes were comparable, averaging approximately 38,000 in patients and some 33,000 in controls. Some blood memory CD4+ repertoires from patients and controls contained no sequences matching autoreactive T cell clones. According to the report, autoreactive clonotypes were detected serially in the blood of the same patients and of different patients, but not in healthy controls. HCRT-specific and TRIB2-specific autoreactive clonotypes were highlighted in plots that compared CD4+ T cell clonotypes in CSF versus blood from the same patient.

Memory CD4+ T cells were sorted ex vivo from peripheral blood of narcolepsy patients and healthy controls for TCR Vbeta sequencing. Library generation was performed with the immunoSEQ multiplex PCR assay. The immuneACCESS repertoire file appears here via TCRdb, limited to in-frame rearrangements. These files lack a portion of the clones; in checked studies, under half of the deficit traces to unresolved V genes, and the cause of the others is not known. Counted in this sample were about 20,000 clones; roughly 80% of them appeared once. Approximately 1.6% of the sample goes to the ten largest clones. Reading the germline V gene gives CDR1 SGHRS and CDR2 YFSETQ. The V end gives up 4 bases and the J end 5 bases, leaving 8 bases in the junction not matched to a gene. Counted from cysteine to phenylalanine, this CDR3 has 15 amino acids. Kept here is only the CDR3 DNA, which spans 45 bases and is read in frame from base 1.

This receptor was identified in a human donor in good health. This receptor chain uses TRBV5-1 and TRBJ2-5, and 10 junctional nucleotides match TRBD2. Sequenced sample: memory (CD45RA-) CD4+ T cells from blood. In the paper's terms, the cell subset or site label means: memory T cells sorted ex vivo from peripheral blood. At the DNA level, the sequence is TGCGCCAGCAGCAGGCGGCTAGCGGGAGTTGAGACCCAGTACTTC. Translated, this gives CASSRRLAGVETQYF.